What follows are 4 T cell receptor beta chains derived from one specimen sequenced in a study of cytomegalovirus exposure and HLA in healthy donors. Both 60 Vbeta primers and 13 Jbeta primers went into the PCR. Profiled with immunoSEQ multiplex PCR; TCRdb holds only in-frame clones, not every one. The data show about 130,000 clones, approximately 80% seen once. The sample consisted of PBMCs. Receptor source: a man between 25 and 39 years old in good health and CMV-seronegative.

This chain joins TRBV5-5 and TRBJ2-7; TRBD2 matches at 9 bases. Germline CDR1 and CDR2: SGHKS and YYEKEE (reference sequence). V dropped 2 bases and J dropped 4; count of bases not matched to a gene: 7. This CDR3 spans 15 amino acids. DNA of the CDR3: TGTGCCAGCAGCTTAAGAGCGGGGGGAGGGTACGAGCAGTACTTC. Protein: CASSLRAGGGYEQYF.

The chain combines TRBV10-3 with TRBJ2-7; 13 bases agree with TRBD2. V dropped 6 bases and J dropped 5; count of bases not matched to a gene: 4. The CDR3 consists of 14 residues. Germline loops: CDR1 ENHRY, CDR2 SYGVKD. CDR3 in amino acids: CAISGGLAGDEQYF. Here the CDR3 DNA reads TGTGCCATCAGCGGAGGACTAGCGGGAGACGAGCAGTACTTC.

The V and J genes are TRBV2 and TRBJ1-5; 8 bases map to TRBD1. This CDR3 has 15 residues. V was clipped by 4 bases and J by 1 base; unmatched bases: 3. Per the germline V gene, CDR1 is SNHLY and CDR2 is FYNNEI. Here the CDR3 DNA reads TGTGCCAGCAGTGGACAGGGGAAAAGCAATCAGCCCCAGCATTTT. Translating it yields CASSGQGKSNQPQHF.

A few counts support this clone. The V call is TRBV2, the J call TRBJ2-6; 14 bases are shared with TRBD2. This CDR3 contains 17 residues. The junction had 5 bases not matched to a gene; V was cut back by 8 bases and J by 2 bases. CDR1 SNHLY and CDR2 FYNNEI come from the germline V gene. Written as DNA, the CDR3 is TGTGCCAGCGAGGGGACTAGCGGGAGAGCTGGGGCCAACGTCCTGACTTTC. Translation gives CASEGTSGRAGANVLTF.